This T cell receptor (beta chain) was sequenced for a study of blood T cell repertoires in COVID-19. Study-level background: Material from acute and convalescent COVID-19 was sourced from the United States, Italy and Spain. From T cells, B-cell-depleted T cells, or PBMCs came the material, which was cDNA or gDNA.

In the original workflow: Amplification of reference gene primers provided the estimated nucleated cell counts. Sequencing was performed with immunoSEQ multiplex PCR; in TCRdb, only in-frame clones are kept and a portion is missing. V and J calls and clone size are as listed in that table; D and trimming were resolved from the DNA. The data contain 150,000 to 200,000 clones, around 75% of them seen just once; the ten biggest clones take up more than 11%. This CDR3 has 16 amino acids. V shed 1 base, J shed 0 bases, and the junction held 4 bases outside the gene matches. Germline assignment: CDR1 SNHLY and CDR2 FYNNEI.

Sequenced material: peripheral blood. The chain has TRBV2 and TRBJ2-3, with 7 bases matching TRBD2. The TCR sequence derives from a woman over 75 with acute or convalescent COVID-19. Here the CDR3 DNA reads TGTGCCAGCAGTGAAGGACTAGCTCCTAGCACAGATACGCAGTATTTT. Protein product: CASSEGLAPSTDTQYF.